A single sample is the source of the 22 T cell receptor beta chains below, sequenced in a study of lymphopenia after photon versus proton radiotherapy. Here immunoSEQ multiplex PCR was the method, and the copy in TCRdb shows in-frame clones only, minus some. The sample shows roughly 76,000 clones, about 90% of them seen only once. Material: peripheral blood, obtained from a patient treated with photon-based radiotherapy. Receptors originate from a woman in her 40s with cholangiocarcinoma.

The V call is TRBV9, the J call TRBJ2-1, with no clear D. The CDR3 sequence is 13 residues long. Germline loops: CDR1 SGDLS, CDR2 YYNGEE. Trimming pared 4 bases from V and 4 bases from J, leaving 9 bases between. CDR3 protein: CASSSYSYNEQFF. CDR3 nucleotide sequence: TGTGCCAGCAGCTCCTACTCTTACAATGAGCAGTTCTTC.

This chain links TRBV13 with TRBJ1-1; D gene ambiguous. Trimming stripped 5 bases from V and 2 bases from J, with 12 bases between. Per germline, CDR1 PRHDT and CDR2 FYEKMQ (reference sequence). The CDR3 loop spans 14 amino acids. CDR3 nucleotides: TGTGCCAGCAGCCCATCCCTGGCAAACACTGAAGCTTTCTTT. Encoded protein: CASSPSLANTEAFF.

The rearrangement joins TRBV5-1 to TRBJ2-7; a weak D match, TRBD2 (6 bases). CDR1 and CDR2 from the germline V gene are SGHRS and YFSETQ. The CDR3 contains 15 residues. Trimming pared 4 bases from V and 3 bases from J, leaving 17 bases between. CDR3 in DNA: TGCGCCAGCAGCCACACAGGAGGGCAAAACTACGAGCAGTACTTC. Translated, it gives CASSHTGGQNYEQYF. Drawing the rest from reference TRBV5-1 and TRBJ2-7, the complete variable domain is KAGVTQTPRYLIKTRGQQVTLSCSPISGHRSVSWYQQTPGQGLQFLFEYFSETQRNKGNFPGRFSGRQFSNSRSEMNVSTLELGDSALYLCASSHTGGQNYEQYFGPGTRLTVT.

This clone was seen a few times. Here the CDR3 reads CASSLAARAYEQYF. The CDR3 DNA sequence: TGTGCCAGCAGCTTAGCGGCTCGGGCATACGAGCAGTACTTC. The chain carries TRBV7-8 and TRBJ2-7; D gene unclear. The germline V gene encodes CDR1 SGHVS and CDR2 FQNEAQ. CDR3 size: 14 residues. V lost 0 bases, J lost 4 bases, and 10 bases lay in between.

This clone has just one count. The chain joins TRBV5-5 to TRBJ1-2; 11 nucleotides align to TRBD1. CDR1 is SGHKS and CDR2 is YYEKEE in the germline V gene (reference sequence). CDR3 length: 18 amino acids. J gave up 1 base and V 2 bases, and 10 bases lay outside the gene matches. The CDR3 protein is CASSLSGTGGYYNYGYTF. The CDR3 nucleotides are TGTGCCAGCAGCTTATCCGGGACAGGGGGGTACTATAACTATGGCTACACCTTC.

The chain links TRBV4-1 to TRBJ1-4; D is uncertain. The CDR3 totals 14 residues. In germline, CDR1 is MGHRA, CDR2 YSYEKL. V dropped 4 bases and J dropped 7 bases, with 13 bases sitting between them. CDR3 coding DNA: TGCGCCAGCAGCCGACCAGAGGGTGGTGAAAAACTGTTTTTT. This codes for CASSRPEGGEKLFF.

The J gene is TRBJ1-1, the V gene TRBV6-5; TRBD1 aligns across 12 bases. CDR1 is MNHEY, CDR2 SVGAGI, per germline. The CDR3 extends over 15 amino acids. Trimming removed 2 bases from V and 6 bases from J; junction bases left unmatched: 4. The CDR3 nucleotides are TGTGCCAGCAGTTACGCGGGACAGGGGGCCGCTGAAGCTTTCTTT. It codes for CASSYAGQGAAEAFF.

This rearrangement joins TRBV4-3 to TRBJ2-3; D not certain. This CDR3 comprises 14 residues. Trimming stripped 1 base from V and 2 bases from J, with 7 bases between. CDR1 and CDR2 (germline): LGHNA, YSLEER. The CDR3 sequence: CASSQAPDTDTQYF. The CDR3 DNA sequence: TGCGCCAGCAGCCAAGCCCCGGACACAGATACGCAGTATTTT.

The chain employs TRBV29-1 and TRBJ2-1, with 9 bases that match TRBD2. After removal of 6 bases from V and 4 bases from J, the junction contained 13 bases not matched to a gene. Germline CDR1 reads SQVTM; CDR2 reads ANQGSEA. This CDR3 is 16 amino acids long. In nucleotides, the CDR3 is TGCAGCGTGTCGGTTGGTAGACTAGCGGAGTACAATGAGCAGTTCTTC. Residues: CSVSVGRLAEYNEQFF.

The CDR3 loop reads CASSLMGGVMNTEAFF. The CDR3 DNA reads as TGTGCCAGCAGTTTAATGGGGGGGGTCATGAACACTGAAGCTTTCTTT. The rearrangement links TRBV28 to TRBJ1-1; possibly TRBD1 for D (5 bases). This CDR3 region has 16 residues. The germline V gene encodes CDR1 MDHEN and CDR2 SYDVKM. V lost 2 bases, J lost 0 bases, and 13 bases lay in between.

The rearrangement joins TRBV4-3 to TRBJ2-1; weak D call: TRBD1 (6 bases). CDR1 and CDR2 from the germline V gene are LGHNA and YSLEER. Deletions cut 5 bases from V and 8 bases from J, with 13 bases between. The CDR3 sequence is 13 residues long. For the CDR3, the DNA is TGCGCCAGCAGCTATACAGGGACCCATGAGCAGTTCTTC. Amino acids: CASSYTGTHEQFF.

This clone showed up just once. J is TRBJ1-1 and V is TRBV7-2; D is possibly TRBD1 (6 bases). The CDR3 has 16 amino acids. V lost 2 bases, J lost 1 base, and 14 bases lay in between. Germline assignment: CDR1 SGHTA and CDR2 FQGNSA. CDR3 coding DNA: TGTGCCAGCAGCTTATTAGGGGGAATCGGGAACACTGAAGCTTTCTTT. Translation gives CASSLLGGIGNTEAFF.

The rearrangement uses TRBV27 and TRBJ2-7, with a possible D match to TRBD1 (6 bases). Germline assignment: CDR1 MNHEY and CDR2 SMNVEV (reference sequence). This CDR3 has 16 amino acids. V lost 3 bases and J 0 bases, leaving 15 bases between the germline ends. The CDR3 DNA reads as TGTGCCAGCAGTTTCTTAGGGGGAGACAGCTCCTACGAGCAGTACTTC. It is translated as CASSFLGGDSSYEQYF.

The chain recombines TRBV6-5 with TRBJ1-2; unclear D gene. Germline V gene lookup returns CDR1 MNHEY and CDR2 SVGAGI. CDR3 length: 13 amino acids. V lost 0 bases, J lost 6 bases, and 8 bases lay in between. The chain's CDR3 is CASSYSGSHGYTF. The CDR3 DNA reads as TGTGCCAGCAGTTACTCAGGCAGTCATGGCTACACCTTC.

The genes are TRBV25-1 and TRBJ2-3, with D possibly TRBD1 on 6 matching bases. Germline V CDR1 and CDR2: MGHDK, SYGVNS. Trimming took 6 bases from V and 6 from J, leaving 13 bases between them. The CDR3 consists of 13 residues. CDR3 sequence (DNA): TGTGCCAGCAGCGTCACAGGGTCTGATACGCAGTATTTT. Its protein is CASSVTGSDTQYF.

The CDR3 sequence is CASSLAQGSYNEQFF. CDR3 DNA sequence: TGTGCCAGCAGCTTAGCTCAGGGGTCCTACAATGAGCAGTTCTTC. The chain links TRBV11-2 to TRBJ2-1, with D possibly matching TRBD1 (6 bases). The CDR3 extends over 15 amino acids. V was trimmed by 1 base and J by 1 base, leaving 8 bases between them. Germline assignment: CDR1 SGHAT and CDR2 FQNNGV.

This clone was detected a few times. The genes are TRBV28 and TRBJ2-7; D unresolved. This CDR3 is 14 amino acids long. CDR1 is MDHEN, CDR2 SYDVKM, per germline. V was trimmed by 4 bases and J by 3 bases, leaving 13 bases between them. The CDR3 sequence is CASSSAALNYEQYF. In DNA form, the CDR3 reads TGTGCCAGCAGTTCAGCCGCATTGAACTACGAGCAGTACTTC. Together with reference TRBV28 and TRBJ2-7, the CDR3 gives the full variable domain: DVKVTQSSRYLVKRTGEKVFLECVQDMDHENMFWYRQDPGLGLRLIYFSYDVKMKEKGDIPEGYSVSREKKERFSLILESASTNQTSMYLCASSSAALNYEQYFGPGTRLTVT.

V and J are TRBV4-3 and TRBJ1-1; D remains ambiguous. CDR3 length equals 13 residues. The V end was cut by 4 bases, the J end by 8 bases, with 14 bases between. CDR1 LGHNA and CDR2 YSLEER come from the germline V gene. CDR3 in DNA: TGCGCCAGCAGCCGTTCCCTTATGGGGGAAGCTTTCTTT. Residues: CASSRSLMGEAFF.

This chain links TRBV29-1 with TRBJ1-2; the match to TRBD1 covers 8 bases. The germline CDR1 and CDR2 sequences are SQVTM and ANQGSEA. The CDR3 runs 12 residues. Trimming at V came to 3 bases and at J to 3 bases, leaving 0 bases not matched to a gene. The CDR3 protein is CSVEGQDYGYTF. In nucleotides, the CDR3 is TGCAGCGTTGAGGGACAGGACTATGGCTACACCTTC.

The chain joins TRBV4-2 to TRBJ2-1, with D possibly being TRBD2 (6 bases). The V and J ends lost 0 bases and 0 bases respectively, with 9 bases between them. Germline-derived CDR1 and CDR2 are LGHNA and YNFKEQ. The CDR3 length is 16 residues. The CDR3 nucleotides are TGTGCCAGCAGCCAAGAGGCGGGAAGCTCCTACAATGAGCAGTTCTTC. Protein: CASSQEAGSSYNEQFF.

V gene TRBV6-1 combines with J gene TRBJ1-1, with D unclear. With 1 base removed from V and 2 bases from J, the gap between germline ends came to 14 bases. The length of the CDR3 is 16 residues. Germline V gene sequence: CDR1 MNHNS, CDR2 SASEGT. CDR3 amino acids: CASSEGTRIFNTEAFF. In nucleotides, the CDR3 is TGTGCCAGCAGTGAAGGAACACGGATCTTTAACACTGAAGCTTTCTTT.

J is TRBJ1-1 and V is TRBV28, with 10 bases matching TRBD1. The CDR3 loop spans 14 amino acids. Germline V gene lookup returns CDR1 MDHEN and CDR2 SYDVKM. V shed 6 bases and J 6 bases; nucleotides not matched to a gene: 7. The CDR3 protein is CASSSGQGYSEAFF. The DNA for the CDR3 is TGTGCCAGCAGCTCGGGACAGGGGTACTCTGAAGCTTTCTTT.